The sequence of this TCR beta chain was determined in a study of blood T cells in healthy people across ages. Isolated per sample were at least 7 million PBMCs. A sample-barcoded 5' primer and a J-beta primer mix were used in a second PCR of roughly 7 to 11 cycles. From the 5' RACE reads, TCRdb called clonotypes with MiXCR, one entry per CDR3 protein. The sample shows around 1,600,000 distinct CDR3 sequences, approximately 39% of them seen only once. This clonotype has ten or more counts. Its antigen is still unknown. General study results and limits: Diversity was estimated from one million T cells, and these estimates were considered underestimates. TCR beta diversity, measured per million T cells, fell in a roughly linear way with age. Both higher diversity and more naive CD4+ cells marked long-lived donors when set against aged donors.

The sequence came from a woman in her late teens or twenties in good health. Source material: blood.

CDR3 DNA: TGTGCCAGCAGCTTACGGACAGGGGACAATGAGCAGTTCTTC. Protein sequence: CASSLRTGDNEQFF. The gene calls are TRBV12-3 or TRBV12-4 and TRBJ2-1; TRBD1 aligns across 9 bases. V lost 6 bases and J lost 5; bases outside the gene matches: 5. This CDR3 has 14 residues.